Each of the 27 T cell receptor beta chains below was sequenced from the same sample in a study of blood T cell repertoires in COVID-19. Only in-frame clones appear in the TCRdb table, and some are missing; sequencing was by immunoSEQ multiplex PCR. This table has 200,000 to 250,000 clones, about 85% appearing once. The source material was peripheral blood. These receptor sequences come from a woman aged 18-29 years who had recovered from COVID-19.

This sequence joins TRBV7-2 and TRBJ2-7; 8 nucleotides line up with TRBD1. The V gene end was trimmed by 1 base and the J gene end by 0 bases; junction bases not matched to a gene: 2. CDR3 length equals 15 residues. The germline V gene has CDR1 SGHTA and CDR2 FQGNSA. The CDR3 nucleotides read TGTGCCAGCAGCTTAGGGACAGGGATCTCCTACGAGCAGTACTTC. This codes for CASSLGTGISYEQYF.

The gene calls are TRBV9 and TRBJ2-3, with D perhaps TRBD1 (6 bases). Germline V gene data show CDR1 as SGDLS and CDR2 as YYNGEE. The germline V and J ends were trimmed by 4 bases and 2 bases, with 14 bases remaining between them. CDR3 length: 15 residues. Written as DNA, the CDR3 is TGTGCCAGCAGCTCAAGCGGACAGACCACAGATACGCAGTATTTT. It translates to CASSSSGQTTDTQYF. Drawing the rest from reference TRBV9 and TRBJ2-3, the complete variable domain is DSGVTQTPKHLITATGQRVTLRCSPRSGDLSVYWYQQSLDQGLQFLIQYYNGEERAKGNILERFSAQQFPDLHSELNLSSLELGDSALYFCASSSSGQTTDTQYFGPGTRLTVL.

The V gene is TRBV4-1, the J gene TRBJ1-1; the match to TRBD1 covers 7 bases. Trimming at V came to 0 bases and at J to 0 bases, leaving 7 bases not matched to a gene. The V gene's germline CDR1 is MGHRA and CDR2 YSYEKL. The CDR3 is 17 residues long. This CDR3 reads CASSQDERDSVNTEAFF. In DNA form, the CDR3 reads TGCGCCAGCAGCCAAGATGAGAGGGACAGCGTGAACACTGAAGCTTTCTTT.

The CDR3 protein is CASSGQNEQFF. The CDR3 DNA is TGTGCCAGCAGTGGGCAGAACGAGCAGTTCTTC. This rearrangement joins TRBV27 to TRBJ2-1; D unresolved. The CDR3 consists of 11 residues. Germline CDR1 MNHEY, CDR2 SMNVEV (reference sequence). Trimming shortened V by 5 bases and J by 10 bases, and 9 bases separated the two germline ends.

This chain joins TRBV27 and TRBJ1-6; D is undetermined. Between the trimmed V and J ends, which lost 4 bases and 2 bases, there was a span of 6 bases. Germline-derived CDR1 and CDR2 are MNHEY and SMNVEV (reference sequence). The CDR3 covers 14 residues. The CDR3 bases are TGTGCCAGCAGTTACGGGACCTATAATTCACCCCTCCACTTT. Translating it yields CASSYGTYNSPLHF.

V usage is TRBV28 and J usage is TRBJ1-2; no firm D call. The length of the CDR3 is 13 residues. Trimming shortened V by 6 bases and J by 4 bases, and 12 bases separated the two germline ends. Looked up from germline, CDR1 is MDHEN and CDR2 is SYDVKM. Written as DNA, the CDR3 is TGTGCCAGCAGGGGCAGGAAGTTCTATGGCTACACCTTC. Amino acid sequence: CASRGRKFYGYTF.

The genes are TRBV4-3 and TRBJ2-1; no definite D call. Germline loops: CDR1 LGHNA, CDR2 YSLEER. This CDR3 has 14 residues. The V and J ends lost 5 bases and 1 base respectively, with 9 bases between them. CDR3 DNA sequence: TGCGCCAGCAGCTCCTCGGTGTCCTACAATGAGCAGTTCTTC. Protein: CASSSSVSYNEQFF.

The rearrangement joins TRBV3-1 (or the pseudogene TRBV3-2) to TRBJ2-1, with 7 positions matching TRBD2. Germline V gene lookup returns CDR1 LGHDT and CDR2 YNNKEL (reference sequence). The trim removed 0 bases at V and 8 bases at J, leaving 7 bases unmatched. The length of the CDR3 is 15 residues. This chain's CDR3 is CASSQEKTSWHEQFF. CDR3 nucleotide sequence: TGTGCCAGCAGCCAAGAAAAGACTAGCTGGCATGAGCAGTTCTTC.

This rearrangement joins TRBV5-1 to TRBJ2-7, with D tentatively TRBD1 (5 bases). The germline gives CDR1 SGHRS, CDR2 YFSETQ. Trimming removed 4 bases at V and 3 bases at J, with 17 bases between. The CDR3 totals 15 residues. The CDR3 protein is CASSVITGRIYEQYF. CDR3 nucleotides: TGCGCCAGCAGCGTTATCACAGGCCGAATCTACGAGCAGTACTTC.

This chain links TRBV6-5 with TRBJ1-2; TRBD1 agrees at 9 bases. This CDR3 contains 15 residues. From germline, CDR1 is MNHEY and CDR2 SVGAGI. Germline trimming cut 5 bases from V and 5 bases from J; bases unmatched to any gene: 9. CDR3 sequence reads: CASSRTGEIHYGYTF. For the CDR3, the DNA is TGTGCCAGCAGTCGGACAGGGGAGATACATTATGGCTACACCTTC.

This sequence joins TRBV25-1 and TRBJ1-1; D possibly corresponds to TRBD1 (5 bases). In germline, CDR1 is MGHDK, CDR2 SYGVNS. Trimming cost V 5 bases and J 4 bases, with 20 bases left between them. The CDR3 length is 16 residues. This CDR3 is CASSMVQGAVGTEAFF. CDR3 sequence (DNA): TGTGCCAGCAGTATGGTCCAGGGTGCCGTCGGCACTGAAGCTTTCTTT. Full variable domain (missing parts from reference TRBV25-1 and TRBJ1-1): EADIYQTPRYLVIGTGKKITLECSQTMGHDKMYWYQQDPGMELHLIHYSYGVNSTEKGDLSSESTVSRIRTEHFPLTLESARPSHTSQYLCASSMVQGAVGTEAFFGQGTRLTVV.

For the CDR3, the DNA is TGTGCCAGCAGACGGGGAAACACCATATATTTT. Protein: CASRRGNTIYF. The V call is TRBV6-5, the J call TRBJ1-3, with D uncertain. Between the trimmed V and J ends, which lost 6 bases and 4 bases, there was a span of 4 bases. CDR3 length: 11 amino acids. CDR1 and CDR2 (germline): MNHEY, SVGAGI.

The V call is TRBV9, the J call TRBJ1-3, with a tentative D call TRBD1 (6 bases). Germline values: CDR1 SGDLS, CDR2 YYNGEE. Trimming removed 2 bases from V and 0 bases from J, with 12 bases in between. This CDR3 comprises 16 residues. The CDR3 bases are TGTGCCAGCAGCGTCGACAGGACCGACTCTGGAAACACCATATATTTT. Translated: CASSVDRTDSGNTIYF.

The chain has TRBV15 and TRBJ2-3; D remains ambiguous. Germline CDR1 is LNHNV and CDR2 is YYDKDF (reference sequence). Trimming stripped 1 base from V and 2 bases from J, with 4 bases between. This CDR3 has 13 amino acids. In nucleotides, the CDR3 is TGTGCCACCAGCAGAGGCTACACAGATACGCAGTATTTT. Translating it yields CATSRGYTDTQYF.

The chain recombines TRBV6-2 or TRBV6-3 with TRBJ1-1, with D possibly TRBD1 on 5 matching bases. The CDR3 spans 11 residues. The V end lost 4 bases, the J end lost 11 bases, and 11 bases lay between the germline ends. Per the germline V gene, CDR1 is MNHEY and CDR2 is SVGEGT. Here the CDR3 reads CASSSGLGAFF. The CDR3 nucleotides read TGTGCCAGCAGTTCAGGGTTAGGTGCTTTCTTT.

The V and J genes are TRBV27 and TRBJ1-1; D gene ambiguous. V shed 1 base and J shed 1 base, with 4 bases lying between them. Germline V lookup: CDR1 MNHEY, CDR2 SMNVEV (reference sequence). CDR3 size: 13 residues. CDR3 in DNA: TGTGCCAGCAGTTTATACTCGAACACTGAAGCTTTCTTT. This gives the protein CASSLYSNTEAFF.

This clone was counted only a few times. The chain has TRBV6-1 and TRBJ2-1; TRBD1 aligns across 7 bases. The CDR3 extends over 15 amino acids. V was pared by 2 bases and J by 7 bases, with 8 bases of the junction left unmatched. Germline values: CDR1 MNHNS, CDR2 SASEGT. For the CDR3, the DNA is TGTGCCAGCAGTGAACGGGACAGCCCTCTGAATGAGCAGTTCTTC. This translates into CASSERDSPLNEQFF.

This sequence joins TRBV18 and TRBJ1-3; TRBD1 agrees at 7 bases. This CDR3 has 18 amino acids. Per germline, CDR1 KGHSH and CDR2 LQKENI. The V and J ends lost 4 bases and 4 bases, in that order; junction bases with no gene match: 16. CDR3 nucleotide sequence: TGTGCCAGCTCACGCTCGGGGGACAGCCGGATACGCGGAAACACCATATATTTT. Translating gives CASSRSGDSRIRGNTIYF.

V usage is TRBV10-3 and J usage is TRBJ1-6, with 8 bases matching TRBD1. Germline V gene lookup returns CDR1 ENHRY and CDR2 SYGVKD. The CDR3 contains 18 residues. Trimming took 0 bases from V and 1 from J; bases not matched to a gene: 5. The CDR3 nucleotides read TGTGCCATCAGTGAGTCCCCAGGGGGCGTATCCTATAATTCACCCCTCCACTTT. This translates into CAISESPGGVSYNSPLHF.

The chain links TRBV7-3 to TRBJ2-1, with a weak D call TRBD1 (6 bases). The V gene's germline CDR1 is SGHTA and CDR2 FQGTGA. Trimming stripped 6 bases from V and 5 bases from J, with 11 bases between. This CDR3 has 13 amino acids. This chain's CDR3 is CASRADSNNEQFF. CDR3 DNA sequence: TGTGCCAGCAGGGCGGACAGTAACAATGAGCAGTTCTTC.

The chain joins TRBV19 to TRBJ1-1, with D uncertain. The CDR3 is made up of 13 amino acids. The germline V gene has CDR1 LNHDA and CDR2 SQIVND (reference sequence). V was trimmed by 8 bases and J by 3 bases, leaving 13 bases between them. Here the CDR3 reads CASRSTGDTEAFF. The CDR3 DNA is TGTGCCAGTCGGTCCACCGGGGACACTGAAGCTTTCTTT.

The chain recombines TRBV27 with TRBJ1-1; D is perhaps TRBD1 (5 bases). The CDR3 has 13 residues. Trimming left V 2 bases short and J 4 bases short, with 8 bases between. The germline V gene has CDR1 MNHEY and CDR2 SMNVEV (reference sequence). The CDR3 spells CASSLVGATEAFF. The CDR3 DNA follows: TGTGCCAGCAGTTTAGTAGGGGCCACTGAAGCTTTCTTT.

The V and J genes are TRBV6-4 and TRBJ2-1, with TRBD1 identical over 10 bases. V was clipped by 0 bases and J by 8 bases; unmatched bases: 4. Looked up from germline, CDR1 is MRHNA and CDR2 is SNTAGT. The CDR3 runs to 15 residues. CDR3 sequence: CASSDSTGGNDEQFF. CDR3 nucleotide sequence: TGTGCCAGCAGTGACTCGACAGGGGGCAACGATGAGCAGTTCTTC.

V gene TRBV7-9 combines with J gene TRBJ1-5; 8 nucleotides match TRBD1. Germline trimming cut 5 bases from V and 6 bases from J; bases unmatched to any gene: 6. In germline, CDR1 is SEHNR, CDR2 FQNEAQ (reference sequence). This CDR3 has 14 amino acids. The CDR3 DNA reads TGTGCCAGCAGCATAGGACAGGGAGCTCAGCCCCAGCATTTT. It is translated as CASSIGQGAQPQHF.

The J gene is TRBJ2-7, the V gene TRBV3-1 (or the pseudogene TRBV3-2), with 7 bases lining up with TRBD1. The CDR3 totals 15 residues. With 2 bases clipped from V and 0 bases from J, the junction kept 4 bases outside the gene matches. Germline CDR1 reads LGHDT; CDR2 reads YNNKEL (reference sequence). CDR3 amino acids: CASSQPGQNSYEQYF. DNA for the CDR3: TGTGCCAGCAGCCAACCGGGACAGAACTCCTACGAGCAGTACTTC.

This clone was recorded only once. V and J are TRBV19 and TRBJ2-7; 8 bases line up with TRBD2. The ends lost 8 bases at V and 3 bases at J; junction bases unmatched: 12. The CDR3 totals 15 residues. Germline loops: CDR1 LNHDA, CDR2 SQIVND (reference sequence). The CDR3 DNA sequence: TGTGCCAGTCAAAAAATTAGCGGGACCGGCTACGAGCAGTACTTC. Translation gives CASQKISGTGYEQYF.

A few counts support this clone. The chain uses TRBV11-2 and TRBJ1-1; D ambiguous. The CDR3 contains 14 residues. Germline V lookup: CDR1 SGHAT, CDR2 FQNNGV. Trimming removed 3 bases at V and 7 bases at J, with 15 bases between. CDR3 nucleotide sequence: TGTGCCAGCAGCTTTTCCACAGCGGGTAGTGAAGCTTTCTTT. Amino acid sequence: CASSFSTAGSEAFF. Filled out from reference TRBV11-2 and TRBJ1-1, the complete variable domain reads EAGVAQSPRYKIIEKRQSVAFWCNPISGHATLYWYQQILGQGPKLLIQFQNNGVVDDSQLPKDRFSAERLKGVDSTLKIQPAKLEDSAVYLCASSFSTAGSEAFFGQGTRLTVV.